This T cell receptor beta chain originates from a study of blood T cells in healthy people across ages. Study-level findings and limits: Observed TCR beta diversity per million T cells went down as age went up. This fall followed a roughly linear course with age.

The germline CDR1 and CDR2 sequences are LGHDT and YNNKEL (reference sequence). The CDR3 contains 13 residues. The second PCR ran 7 to 11 cycles with a sample-barcoded 5' primer and J-beta primers. The study obtained at least 3 million CDR3-containing paired-end reads from every sample. MiXCR was run by TCRdb on the 5' RACE reads, yielding one entry per CDR3 protein. The profile shows 980,000 or so distinct CDR3 sequences, approximately 49% of them singletons. Of note for this clonotype: No antigen is known for it. An end of the junction differs from the germline gene, which may be a read error.

The chain is built from TRBV3-1 and TRBJ2-4, with D perhaps TRBD2 (5 bases). Input material: blood. The receptor was derived from a man aged 25 to 45 in good health. DNA for the CDR3: TGCGCCAGCAGCCTATCGACTATAGAGACCCGGTACTTC. It specifies CASSLSTIETRYF. The entire variable domain, with the rest obtained from reference TRBV3-1 and TRBJ2-4, is as follows: DTAVSQTPKYLVTQMGNDKSIKCEQNLGHDTMYWYKQDSKKFLKIMFSYNNKELIINETVPNRFSPKSPDKAHLNLHINSLELGDSAVYFCASSLSTIETRYFGAGTRLSVL.